Below, 3 T cell receptor beta chains from the same sample are listed, as sequenced in a study of OX40 agonist ivuxolimab in advanced cancers. Assay used: immunoSEQ multiplex PCR; TCRdb lists only in-frame clones, some missing. Of roughly 48,000 clones listed, 75% to 85% are singletons. The sequencing used CD4+ or CD8+ T cells sorted from blood, collected in a trial of the OX40 agonist ivuxolimab. Receptor source: an adult with an advanced solid tumor such as melanoma, head and neck, liver or kidney cancer.

The chain is built from TRBV6-1 and TRBJ2-5; no definite D call. Between the trimmed V and J ends, which lost 9 bases and 5 bases, there was a span of 7 bases. There are 10 residues in the CDR3. Germline loops: CDR1 MNHNS, CDR2 SASEGT. CDR3 in DNA: TGTGCCAGGGGGTGGGAGACCCAGTACTTC. Translation gives CARGWETQYF.

The V and J genes are TRBV7-9 and TRBJ1-5, with 7 bases aligning to TRBD1. The CDR3 covers 14 residues. The germline CDR1 and CDR2 sequences are SEHNR and FQNEAQ (reference sequence). The V and J ends lost 5 bases and 9 bases, in that order; junction bases with no gene match: 10. The CDR3 reads CASSTRDSIRPQHF. The CDR3 nucleotides are TGTGCCAGCAGCACCCGGGACAGCATAAGGCCCCAGCATTTT.

To note about this clone: Sequence at one end of the junction differs from germline and may be a read error. The chain employs TRBV7-7 and TRBJ1-4, with D unclear. Germline V gene data show CDR1 as SSHAT and CDR2 as FNYEAQ (reference sequence). This CDR3 comprises 13 residues. Here the CDR3 DNA reads TGTGCTAGCAGCTTAGTTAGCGGTGAAAAACTGTTTTTT. Protein product: CASSLVSGEKLFF.